Below are 21 T cell receptor beta chains sequenced from a single sample in a study of cytomegalovirus exposure and HLA in healthy donors. The table came from immunoSEQ multiplex PCR; TCRdb's copy has only in-frame clones and leaves some out. This sample has almost 75,000 clones; around four fifths occur once, and the top ten carry 3%. The material sequenced was PBMCs. The receptors were sampled from a man aged 30 to 39 in good health and CMV-seronegative.

The V gene is TRBV2, the J gene TRBJ2-7; maybe TRBD1 (6 bases). V was clipped by 6 bases and J by 4 bases, with 13 bases between them. Germline V gives CDR1 SNHLY, CDR2 FYNNEI. The length of the CDR3 is 13 residues. CDR3 residues: CASSGTLEYEQYF. Written as DNA, the CDR3 is TGTGCCAGCAGCGGGACACTTGAGTACGAGCAGTACTTC.

The chain is built from TRBV7-2 and TRBJ1-3, with unresolved D. The CDR3 extends over 18 amino acids. Germline V gives CDR1 SGHTA, CDR2 FQGNSA. Trimming removed 4 bases at V and 2 bases at J, with 21 bases between. The CDR3 reads CASSSQIRSGSTGNTIYF. CDR3 nucleotide sequence: TGTGCCAGCAGCTCTCAAATTAGGTCGGGGTCCACTGGAAACACCATATATTTT.

V and J are TRBV5-1 and TRBJ1-4; the match to TRBD1 covers 11 bases. V trimming: 1 base; J trimming: 0 bases; junction bases outside the gene matches: 2. CDR3 size: 17 residues. Germline V gene sequence: CDR1 SGHRS, CDR2 YFSETQ. The CDR3 sequence: CASSLLGQGATNEKLFF. In DNA form, the CDR3 reads TGCGCCAGCAGCTTGTTGGGACAGGGGGCAACTAATGAAAAACTGTTTTTT.

The gene calls are TRBV29-1 and TRBJ2-5, with D perhaps matching TRBD1 (6 bases). Germline V CDR1 and CDR2: SQVTM, ANQGSEA. Deletions cut 5 bases from V and 5 bases from J, with 12 bases between. This CDR3 comprises 12 residues. The chain's CDR3 is CSVLRGMETQYF. CDR3 sequence (DNA): TGCAGCGTTCTCAGGGGCATGGAGACCCAGTACTTC.

To note about this clone: At one of its ends the junction is not consistent with the germline gene, which may arise from a read error. The same CDR3 arises from other DNA sequences in this sample as well. V gene TRBV2 combines with J gene TRBJ1-2; D remains unclear. Germline V gene sequence: CDR1 SNHLY, CDR2 FYNNEI. The CDR3 contains 12 residues. The CDR3 region is CASSPTNYGYTF. DNA for the CDR3: TGTGCCAGCAGCCCCACTAATTATGGCTACACCTTC.

The rearrangement joins TRBV7-6 to TRBJ1-4; D remains ambiguous. The length of the CDR3 is 16 residues. Between the trimmed V and J ends, which lost 0 bases and 4 bases, there was a span of 12 bases. Germline CDR1 and CDR2: SGHVS and FNYEAQ. CDR3 DNA sequence: TGTGCCAGCAGCTTAGCGTTAGCCTCGGGTAATGAAAAACTGTTTTTT. Its translation: CASSLALASGNEKLFF.

The J gene is TRBJ2-3, the V gene TRBV6-6, with 7 nucleotides matching TRBD1. V shed 0 bases, J shed 1 base, and the junction held 4 bases outside the gene matches. The CDR3 totals 16 residues. Germline assignment: CDR1 MNHNY and CDR2 SVGAGI (reference sequence). Written as DNA, the CDR3 is TGTGCCAGCAGTTACTCGATGACAGGGCGCACAGATACGCAGTATTTT. This translates into CASSYSMTGRTDTQYF.

The V and J genes are TRBV27 and TRBJ2-5; 7 bases are a match to TRBD2. V trimming: 6 bases; J trimming: 5 bases; junction bases outside the gene matches: 6. Germline CDR1 MNHEY, CDR2 SMNVEV (reference sequence). The CDR3 spans 13 residues. CDR3 DNA sequence: TGTGCCAGCAGATTAACAGCGGGGGAGACCCAGTACTTC. Translation: CASRLTAGETQYF.

The chain recombines TRBV15 with TRBJ1-4, with D perhaps TRBD1 (6 bases). The V end was cut by 8 bases, the J end by 8 bases, with 15 bases between. From germline, CDR1 is LNHNV and CDR2 YYDKDF (reference sequence). The CDR3 spans 13 residues. As DNA, the CDR3 is TGTGCCACCGCGATACAGGGCTACGAAAAACTGTTTTTT. Translation: CATAIQGYEKLFF.

This clone has a count of ten or more. The genes are TRBV5-1 and TRBJ2-7, with 10 bases aligning to TRBD2. This CDR3 is 17 amino acids long. V lost 4 bases, J lost 1 base, and 11 bases stayed unmatched. Looked up from germline, CDR1 is SGHRS and CDR2 is YFSETQ. Here the CDR3 reads CASSPELAGTASYEQYF. Here the CDR3 DNA reads TGCGCCAGCAGCCCGGAACTAGCGGGGACGGCATCCTACGAGCAGTACTTC. The full variable domain, its missing parts supplied by reference TRBV5-1 and TRBJ2-7, is KAGVTQTPRYLIKTRGQQVTLSCSPISGHRSVSWYQQTPGQGLQFLFEYFSETQRNKGNFPGRFSGRQFSNSRSEMNVSTLELGDSALYLCASSPELAGTASYEQYFGPGTRLTVT.

The chain recombines TRBV7-2 with TRBJ2-2; no definite D call. Trimming stripped 1 base from V and 6 bases from J, with 12 bases between. Germline V gene sequence: CDR1 SGHTA, CDR2 FQGNSA. This CDR3 contains 15 residues. The CDR3 coding sequence is TGTGCCAGCAGCTTAGGGTGGTCTGGCCCCGGGGAGCTGTTTTTT. Encoded protein: CASSLGWSGPGELFF. Filled out from reference TRBV7-2 and TRBJ2-2, the complete variable domain reads GAGVSQSPSNKVTEKGKDVELRCDPISGHTALYWYRQSLGQGLEFLIYFQGNSAPDKSGLPSDRFSAERTGGSVSTLTIQRTQQEDSAVYLCASSLGWSGPGELFFGEGSRLTVL.

The J gene is TRBJ2-5, the V gene TRBV5-1, with a possible D match to TRBD1 (5 bases). In germline, CDR1 is SGHRS, CDR2 YFSETQ. Trimming removed 4 bases from V and 1 base from J, with 8 bases in between. This CDR3 region has 13 residues. CDR3 protein: CASSKDSQETQYF. CDR3 DNA sequence: TGCGCCAGCAGCAAAGACAGCCAAGAGACCCAGTACTTC.

Points on this clone: One junction end disagrees with the germline gene, perhaps due to a read error. The chain recombines TRBV30 with TRBJ2-5, with 7 bases fitting TRBD2. The germline gives CDR1 GTSNPN, CDR2 SVGIG (reference sequence). The CDR3 extends over 14 amino acids. The CDR3 region has the DNA TGTGCCTGGACCGGGAGGCAGAAACAAGAGGCCCAGTACTTC. This codes for CAWTGRQKQEAQYF.

DNA of the CDR3: TGTGCCATCAGCCCAGGACAGGGACGGTCTGAAAAACTGTTTTTT. Translated: CAISPGQGRSEKLFF. The V and J genes are TRBV10-3 and TRBJ1-4; 8 bases match TRBD1. The CDR3 runs 15 residues. Germline V lookup: CDR1 ENHRY, CDR2 SYGVKD. Losses at the gene ends were 6 bases for V and 7 bases for J; bases not matched to a gene: 10.

The genes are TRBV7-2 and TRBJ2-7; a possible D gene is TRBD2 (6 bases). The CDR3 length is 13 residues. V was cut by 5 bases and J by 9 bases, with 17 bases left in between. The V gene's germline CDR1 is SGHTA and CDR2 FQGNSA. As DNA, the CDR3 is TGTGCCAGCAGCCCTTCCCGGGACTTGAGGCAGTACGTC. As protein: CASSPSRDLRQYV.

This chain connects TRBV7-6 to TRBJ2-1, with TRBD2 matching 10 bases. After removal of 3 bases from V and 3 bases from J, the junction contained 2 bases not matched to a gene. This CDR3 is 15 amino acids long. CDR1 is SGHVS, CDR2 FNYEAQ, per germline. CDR3 protein: CASSLERGGYNEQFF. DNA of the CDR3: TGTGCCAGCAGCTTGGAGCGGGGGGGCTACAATGAGCAGTTCTTC.

The CDR3 loop reads CASSPIDRGGAEAFF. The DNA of the CDR3 is TGTGCCAGCAGCCCTATCGACAGGGGAGGAGCTGAAGCTTTCTTT. The chain carries TRBV9 and TRBJ1-1; TRBD1 aligns across 8 bases. V lost 4 bases to trimming and J lost 6 bases; unmatched junction nucleotides: 11. The CDR3 is 15 residues long. CDR1 and CDR2 (germline): SGDLS, YYNGEE.

CDR3 amino acids: CASFISGETGETQYF. The CDR3 DNA reads TGCGCCAGCTTCATCAGCGGGGAAACCGGGGAGACCCAGTACTTC. The chain employs TRBV5-1 and TRBJ2-5; TRBD2 matches 7 bases. This CDR3 is built from 15 residues. Germline CDR1 and CDR2: SGHRS and YFSETQ. With 7 bases clipped from V and 5 bases from J, the junction kept 14 bases outside the gene matches.

The chain couples TRBV30 to TRBJ2-7, with D hard to call. Per the germline V gene, CDR1 is GTSNPN and CDR2 is SVGIG (reference sequence). Trimming cost V 2 bases and J 4 bases, with 9 bases left between them. The CDR3 length is 12 residues. This CDR3 reads CAWSPPRYEQYF. CDR3 DNA sequence: TGTGCCTGGAGTCCCCCCCGGTACGAGCAGTACTTC.

The chain has TRBV9 and TRBJ1-1, with TRBD1 as a possible D gene (5 bases). This CDR3 is built from 15 residues. Trimming stripped 0 bases from V and 4 bases from J, with 13 bases between. The germline CDR1 and CDR2 sequences are SGDLS and YYNGEE. CDR3 in DNA: TGTGCCAGCAGCGTAGTTAGGGGATTCGGCACTGAAGCTTTCTTT. Protein product: CASSVVRGFGTEAFF.

This chain connects TRBV7-2 to TRBJ1-2; D is possibly TRBD1 (5 bases). In germline, CDR1 is SGHTA, CDR2 FQGNSA. This CDR3 is 16 amino acids long. V lost 2 bases and J 3 bases, leaving 16 bases between the germline ends. The CDR3: CASSLSFLGQYYGYTF. CDR3 bases: TGTGCCAGCAGCTTATCTTTTTTGGGGCAGTACTATGGCTACACCTTC.